The rows below give T cell receptor beta chains drawn from one sample of a study of cytomegalovirus exposure and HLA in healthy donors. Libraries were prepared by immunoSEQ multiplex PCR; TCRdb keeps only in-frame clonotypes and omits some of them. The table shows 150,000 to 200,000 clones, with 75% to 85% occurring only once. The sequenced material came from PBMCs. Source of these receptors: a woman in her thirties in good health and CMV-seropositive. Both conserved end residues are part of each CDR3. D genes are given only for firm matches. Rows give clone size only sometimes, using once, few, many, or a class for an expanded clone.

d_call,clone_size,v_call,j_call,cdr3_nt,cdr3_aa
TRBD2,-,TRBV7-2,TRBJ2-7,TGTGCCAGCAGCCAACCGGGACTAGCCAACGAGCAGTACTTC,CASSQPGLANEQYF
-,once,TRBV15,TRBJ1-5,TGTGCCACCAGCACTTCCCGGGACATTGGAGGTATTAGGCATCAGCCCCAGCATTTT,CATSTSRDIGGIRHQPQHF
TRBD1,-,TRBV29-1,TRBJ2-1,TGCAGCGCTCTGGACAGGGTCAATGAGCAGTTCTTC,CSALDRVNEQFF
TRBD1,-,TRBV6-6,TRBJ1-2,TGTGCCAGCAGCTTGACTACAGGGGTGGGCTATGGCTACACCTTC,CASSLTTGVGYGYTF
-,-,TRBV27,TRBJ2-3,TGTGCCAGCAGTTCCCGGTGGGATACGCAGTATTTT,CASSSRWDTQYF
-,-,TRBV7-9,TRBJ2-6,TGTTCCAGCAGCTTAGGGGGGGGACAGGTCTCTGGGGCCAACGTCCTGACTTTC,CSSSLGGGQVSGANVLTF
-,-,TRBV9,TRBJ1-2,TGTGCCAGCAGCGTATCCCCAATCAGCGGGGCGGGCTATGGCTACACCTTC,CASSVSPISGAGYGYTF
TRBD1,few,TRBV28,TRBJ1-5,TGTGCCAGCAGTGCCTGGACAGGGAGCAATCAGCCCCAGCATTTT,CASSAWTGSNQPQHF
TRBD1,-,TRBV9,TRBJ1-5,TGTGCCAGCAGCGGGAGCCGGGACAGGCTATACAATCAGCCCCAGCATTTT,CASSGSRDRLYNQPQHF
TRBD1,-,TRBV11-2,TRBJ2-2,TGTGCCAGCAGCTCGATACGACAGGGGGGCGGGGAGCTGTTTTTT,CASSSIRQGGGELFF
-,-,TRBV28,TRBJ1-4,TGTGCCAGCAGTTTAATCGGGAAAGGTGAAAAACTGTTTTTT,CASSLIGKGEKLFF
-,-,TRBV5-4,TRBJ1-6,TGTGCCAGCAGCCCACGACAGAATTCACCCCTCCACTTT,CASSPRQNSPLHF
TRBD1,-,TRBV7-9,TRBJ2-7,TGTTCCAGCAGCCTAGGTGGACAGGGCCTAACCTACGAGCAGTACTTC,CSSSLGGQGLTYEQYF
-,once,TRBV6-6,TRBJ2-1,TGTGCCAGCAGTTACGACAGGCCCCACTACAATGAGCAGTTCTTC,CASSYDRPHYNEQFF
-,-,TRBV14,TRBJ1-6,TGTGCCAGCAGCCAAGACTTATTCCAGGGATCACCCCTCCACTTT,CASSQDLFQGSPLHF
TRBD1,few,TRBV9,TRBJ2-7,TGTGCCAGCAGCCCTGGGACAGTCGGTGAGCAGTACTTC,CASSPGTVGEQYF
TRBD1,-,TRBV15,TRBJ1-4,TGTGCCACCAGCAGAGATCCCGGGACAGTAATGGCAAAACTGTTTTTT,CATSRDPGTVMAKLFF
-,-,TRBV7-6,TRBJ2-2,TGTGCCAGCAGCGACAGGCAGAACACCGGGGAGCTGTTTTTT,CASSDRQNTGELFF
TRBD1,-,TRBV28,TRBJ2-1,TGTGCCAGCAGTTTATTCCGGACAGGATACAATGAGCAGTTCTTC,CASSLFRTGYNEQFF
TRBD2,-,TRBV2,TRBJ2-1,TGTGCCAGCAGAAGGACTAGCAGGCATGAGCAGTTCTTC,CASRRTSRHEQFF
-,-,TRBV5-1,TRBJ2-1,TGCGCCAGCAGCCGGGACAACTACAATGAGCAGTTCTTC,CASSRDNYNEQFF
-,-,TRBV19,TRBJ1-2,TGTGCCAGTGGACAGAGCTACACCTTC,CASGQSYTF
TRBD1,-,TRBV27,TRBJ2-2,TGTGCCAGCAGTTTATCAGGTCAGGGGGTTTACACCGGGGAGCTGTTTTTT,CASSLSGQGVYTGELFF
-,-,TRBV6-5,TRBJ1-6,TGTGCCAGCAGCCGCAGCTCCTATAATTCACCCCTCCACTTT,CASSRSSYNSPLHF
TRBD2,once,TRBV4-3,TRBJ2-7,TGCGCCAGCAGCCTTACTAGCGGGAACTCCTACGAGCAGTACTTC,CASSLTSGNSYEQYF
TRBD1,once,TRBV4-3,TRBJ1-6,TGCGCCAGCAGCCAAGGGCCGGCAGGGGGTTCACCCCTCCACTTT,CASSQGPAGGSPLHF
-,-,TRBV5-1,TRBJ1-5,TGCGCCAGCAGCCCCCAAGGAGGAACGCATCAGCCCCAGCATTTT,CASSPQGGTHQPQHF
-,-,TRBV6-5,TRBJ1-1,TGTGCCAGTAAACGGCTAGCCGGCACTGAAGCTTTCTTT,CASKRLAGTEAFF
-,-,TRBV27,TRBJ1-5,TGTGCCAGCAGTCCGAGGGGACACGGCAATCAGCCCCAGCATTTT,CASSPRGHGNQPQHF
-,-,TRBV7-9,TRBJ2-7,TGTGCCAGCAGCCACCGGGACAACTACGAGCAGTACTTC,CASSHRDNYEQYF
TRBD2,few,TRBV5-3,TRBJ2-7,TGTGCCAGAAGCTTGGGGAGCGGGACCTACTACGAGCAGTACTTC,CARSLGSGTYYEQYF
-,-,TRBV7-9,TRBJ1-1,TGTGCCAGCAGCCCCCCGGGGAGGGAAGCTTTCTTT,CASSPPGREAFF
TRBD1,-,TRBV18,TRBJ1-2,TGTGCCAGCTCACCACCGGACAGGACCTATGGCTACACCTTC,CASSPPDRTYGYTF
-,-,TRBV7-2,TRBJ2-7,TGTGCCAGCAGCTTATATAAGGGGGGGGCGGGGGAGCAGTACTTC,CASSLYKGGAGEQYF
TRBD1,-,TRBV19,TRBJ2-7,TGTGCCAGTACCTCAGGCAGGGGGTCCTACGAGCAGTACTTC,CASTSGRGSYEQYF
-,-,TRBV5-6,TRBJ2-7,TGTGCCAGCAGTTCCGGGACTCCTTACGAGCAGTACTTC,CASSSGTPYEQYF
-,once,TRBV28,TRBJ1-6,TGTGCCAGCAGGAAGGGGGCCTATAATTCACCCCTCCACTTT,CASRKGAYNSPLHF
-,few,TRBV28,TRBJ2-6,TGTGCCAGCGGAGCCTACTCTGGGGCCAACGTCCTGACTTTC,CASGAYSGANVLTF
TRBD1,-,TRBV6-4,TRBJ1-1,TGTGCCAGCAAAAAGACAGGGTCGAACACTGAAGCTTTCTTT,CASKKTGSNTEAFF
-,-,TRBV27,TRBJ1-2,TGTGCCAGCAGTCCCCATGACAGACTTAACTATGGCTACACCTTC,CASSPHDRLNYGYTF
TRBD1,-,TRBV5-1,TRBJ2-1,TGCGCCAGCAGGATGACAGGGGTTAGTGGCAATGAGCAGTTCTTC,CASRMTGVSGNEQFF
TRBD1,-,TRBV10-3,TRBJ2-2,TGTGCCACCCGACAGGGGGAAGAGGCCGGGGAGCTGTTTTTT,CATRQGEEAGELFF
TRBD1,-,TRBV7-3,TRBJ2-5,TGTGCCAGCAGCTTAGAGACAGGGACCGAGACCCAGTACTTC,CASSLETGTETQYF
-,once,TRBV2,TRBJ1-3,TGTGCCAGCAGTGAAGAGGGGTACTCTGGAAACACCATATATTTT,CASSEEGYSGNTIYF
TRBD1,-,TRBV6-6,TRBJ2-7,TGTGCCAGCAGCAGTACCCACAGGGGGCCCTACGAGCAGTACTTC,CASSSTHRGPYEQYF
TRBD1,-,TRBV7-9,TRBJ1-1,TGTGCCAGCCGCAGCGGGACAGGGGGAAGGTACACTGAAGCTTTCTTT,CASRSGTGGRYTEAFF
-,once,TRBV6-4,TRBJ1-6,TGTGCCAGCAGCCCCACGGGAGGGATCTCCTATAATTCACCCCTCCACTTT,CASSPTGGISYNSPLHF
TRBD1,-,TRBV6-6,TRBJ1-5,TGTGCCAGCAGTTACGGCCAGGACAGGGGTATTCAGCCCCAGCATTTT,CASSYGQDRGIQPQHF
TRBD1,-,TRBV30,TRBJ1-5,TGTGCCTGGAGTGTAGGGACAGGGGGAACTCAGCCCCAGCATTTT,CAWSVGTGGTQPQHF
TRBD2,-,TRBV19,TRBJ2-5,TGTGCCAGTAGTATAGACCCCCAGGGACTAGCGGCTGAAGAGACCCAGTACTTC,CASSIDPQGLAAEETQYF
TRBD2,-,TRBV7-2,TRBJ2-1,TGTGCCAGCAGCTTAGGCTTGAGGCGGGGGTACAATGAGCAGTTCTTC,CASSLGLRRGYNEQFF
TRBD2,-,TRBV30,TRBJ2-7,TGTGCCTGGAGTGTGACTAGCGGGAGCTACGAGCAGTACTTC,CAWSVTSGSYEQYF
TRBD1,few,TRBV28,TRBJ2-5,TGTGCCAGCAGTAGAGGGGGCCCAGAGACCCAGTACTTC,CASSRGGPETQYF